The clone carrying this T cell receptor (beta chain) was counted a few times. The data are from a study of blood T cells in healthy people across ages. CDR1 and CDR2 (germline): SGHAT, FQNNGV. This CDR3 is built from 15 residues. Deletions cut 5 bases from V and 2 bases from J, with 16 bases between. The second PCR ran roughly 7 to 12 cycles with a sample-barcoded 5' primer and J-beta primers. TCRdb fed the 5' RACE reads into MiXCR, producing one record per CDR3 protein. This table has 500,000 to 600,000 distinct CDR3 sequences, 25% to 30% appearing once. The receptor's source is a woman between 70 and 85 years old in good health. Sequencing input: blood. The chain carries TRBV11-2 and TRBJ2-7; TRBD1 might be the D (6 bases). CDR3 protein: CASSPTGSRTYEQYF. The CDR3 DNA follows: TGTGCCAGCAGCCCAACAGGGTCGAGAACCTACGAGCAGTACTTC.